This entry features one TCR beta chain sequence. The antigen it binds to is not known. Base-call qualities are not available, and no considerably larger clone is one nucleotide away. Taken with the paper, the label for treatment or condition translates to: in vitro stimulation with specific CMV peptide epitopes to enrich CMV-specific T cells. The CDR1 and CDR2 encoded by the germline V gene are MGHRA and YSYEKL. Taken from cysteine to phenylalanine, the CDR3 has 15 residues. CDR3 DNA is the only sequence kept; it has 45 bases, read in frame from the first base. V is pared back by 3 bases and J by 4 bases, with 15 bases lying between the germline termini. This record comes from a study of T cell repertoires in cytomegalovirus infection (dated by TCRdb to between 2017 and 2020). Study-level background: The peptide stimulations were aimed at well-studied HLA-B-restricted epitopes as well as recently identified HLA-C-restricted CMV epitopes, whose presentation resists viral immunomodulation. Donor HLA type was relevant to the analysis, as public TCR beta signatures indicated carriage of CMV infection together with the matching HLA type.

Beyond this particular receptor, the publication reports: Cumulative frequency of public TCR beta family members discriminated carriers of CMV infection plus the relevant HLA type in this cohort and an independent approximately 370-donor cohort. The ex vivo response was dominated by HLA-C-restricted CMV-specific TCR beta clonotypes, which also provided the single most frequent clonotype in two of eight donors.

The reads were generated on an Illumina HiSeq 1500. TCRdb handled the public reads itself, with Q25 trimming in fastp and clone calling in MiXCR, and kept productive beta chains. One record per CDR3 amino acid sequence lists the most common genes and DNA. The sample table shows 150,000 or so distinct CDR3 sequences, and about 20% are seen once. The ten largest clones add up to roughly 25% of the sample. The sample consisted of CD8+ T cells from cultured PBMCs, taken from culture after CMV antigen stimulation. The sequence was obtained from a human donor in good health (CMV status not recorded). Some clones in this sample may be carry-over from other donors' samples. The sequence is built from TRBV4-1 and TRBJ1-1, with no confidently assigned D gene. The DNA reads TGCGCCAGCAGCCAGCAGGACTTGGGTATCACTGAAGCTTTCTTT. Its translation is CASSQQDLGITEAFF.